This T cell receptor (beta chain) originates from a study of blood T cell repertoires in COVID-19. Study-wide context: Sites in the United States, Italy and Spain provided acute and convalescent COVID-19 samples.

The ends lost 7 bases at V and 2 bases at J; junction bases unmatched: 5. Germline values: CDR1 MDHEN, CDR2 SYDVKM. The CDR3 length is 15 residues. Only in-frame clones appear in the TCRdb table, and some are missing; sequencing was by immunoSEQ multiplex PCR. The data hold some 260,000 clones, with over 75% observed a single time. Sequenced input: peripheral blood. This TCR came from a woman in her 70s with COVID-19, enrolled during active disease. The chain links TRBV28 to TRBJ1-6, with TRBD1 identical over 7 bases. The CDR3 nucleotides are TGTGCCAGCAACAGGGGAGGACCCTATAATTCACCCCTCCACTTT. Translation gives CASNRGGPYNSPLHF. Variable domain in full (rest from reference TRBV28 and TRBJ1-6): DVKVTQSSRYLVKRTGEKVFLECVQDMDHENMFWYRQDPGLGLRLIYFSYDVKMKEKGDIPEGYSVSREKKERFSLILESASTNQTSMYLCASNRGGPYNSPLHFGNGTRLTVT.